This T cell receptor (beta chain) was sequenced for a study of T cells in Graves' hyperthyroidism and ophthalmopathy. This clonotype was counted only a few times. Its antigen is currently unknown. Amplified TCR beta CDR3 regions came from RNA transcripts. The primer set for the first-round RT-PCR of the TCR CDR3 was HTBI. TCRdb reprocessed the multiplex PCR reads via MiXCR and lists one record per CDR3 protein. The profile covers some 300,000 distinct CDR3 sequences, with 15% to 20% appearing a single time and less than 45% taken by the ten largest. Trimming pared 7 bases from V and 6 bases from J, leaving 13 bases between. CDR3 length equals 11 residues. Germline V gives CDR1 DFQATT, CDR2 SNEGSKA (reference sequence). Study-wide results and limits: Most clonotypes that expanded in the thyroid above 0.001 also showed up in blood. Researchers report that a 13 V-J model separated ophthalmopathy from stable hyperthyroidism.

Inclusion characteristics of ophthalmopathy patients comprised a Clinical Activity Score of at least 3, a NOSPECS grade of at least 4, and duration under 3 months. Exclusion of a patient resulted from uncontrolled infection, other autoimmune disease, pregnancy or lactation. The V gene is TRBV20-1, the J gene TRBJ2-7; a weak D match, TRBD1 (5 bases). Sequencing was done on a sample of blood. This TCR came from a man aged 50-60 years with Graves' ophthalmopathy. CDR3 in DNA: TGCAGTGTATACACAGACAGCGAGCAGTACTTC. Translated: CSVYTDSEQYF.